This entry concerns a single TCR beta chain. This record comes from a study of blood T cell repertoires in COVID-19. Study summary: The study drew acute and convalescent COVID-19 samples from the United States, Italy and Spain. PBMCs, B-cell-depleted T cells, or T cells were the source of the cDNA or gDNA that made up the material.

In the source study's methods: Reference gene primer amplification gave estimated nucleated cell counts. Repertoires were generated with immunoSEQ multiplex PCR, while TCRdb's copy carries only in-frame clones and drops some. From that table come the V and J calls and clone size; the DNA was used to work out D and trimming. The sample holds 150,000 or so clones, about 90% seen once. CDR3 size: 15 residues. The V end was cut by 3 bases, the J end by 0 bases, with 8 bases between. Germline V gene lookup returns CDR1 LNHDA and CDR2 SQIVND (reference sequence). Sequences were obtained from peripheral blood. The source of this sequence is a woman in her fifties or sixties with acute or convalescent COVID-19. The gene calls are TRBV19 and TRBJ2-2; D perhaps matches TRBD1 (5 bases). The CDR3 DNA reads as TGTGCCAGTAGTATGGCGACAGCGAACACCGGGGAGCTGTTTTTT. Translation gives CASSMATANTGELFF.